This TCR beta chain was captured by sequencing in a study of shared clonotypes between healthy human individuals. Broader study findings: Among a few donors, 4.5% to 5.5% of naive CD4 clonotypes were found in common.

Tens of thousands of T cell genomes (around 0.2 ug DNA) went into each sorted-subset replicate. Some clones are missing from TCRdb's copy, which holds only in-frame ones; the method was immunoSEQ multiplex PCR. The sample contains 1,400,000 or so clones, 98% to 99% of which appear only once. Turning to this clone: The antigen remains undetermined.

The CDR3 runs to 15 residues. Germline values: CDR1 SGHNT, CDR2 YYREEE (reference sequence). V was shortened by 4 bases and J by 7 bases, with 17 bases between the two germline ends. The TCR originated in a man aged 25-40 years in good health. Material: naive CD4+ T cells sorted from blood. Sample subset: CD45RA+ positively selected. This chain uses TRBV5-4 with TRBJ2-2; D may match TRBD1 or TRBD2 (5 bases each). CDR3 in DNA: TGTGCCAGCAGCCCGGGACCCCTCAAACTCGGGGAGCTGTTTTTT. Protein sequence: CASSPGPLKLGELFF. Variable domain in full (rest from reference TRBV5-4 and TRBJ2-2): ETGVTQSPTHLIKTRGQQVTLRCSSQSGHNTVSWYQQALGQGPQFIFQYYREEENGRGNFPPRFSGLQFPNYSSELNVNALELDDSALYLCASSPGPLKLGELFFGEGSRLTVL.